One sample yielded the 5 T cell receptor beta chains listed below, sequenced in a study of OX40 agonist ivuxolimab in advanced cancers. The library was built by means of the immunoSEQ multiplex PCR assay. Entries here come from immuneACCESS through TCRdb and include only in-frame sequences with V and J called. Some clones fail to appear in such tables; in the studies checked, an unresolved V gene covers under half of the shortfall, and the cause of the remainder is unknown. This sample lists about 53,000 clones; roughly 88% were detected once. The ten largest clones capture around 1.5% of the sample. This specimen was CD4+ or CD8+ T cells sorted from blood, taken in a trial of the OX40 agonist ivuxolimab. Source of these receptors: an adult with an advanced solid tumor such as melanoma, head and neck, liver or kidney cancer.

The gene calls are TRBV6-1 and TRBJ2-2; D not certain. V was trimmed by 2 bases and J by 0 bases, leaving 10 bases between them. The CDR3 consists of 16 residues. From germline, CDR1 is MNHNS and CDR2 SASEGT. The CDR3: CASSERTVTNTGELFF. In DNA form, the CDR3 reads TGTGCCAGCAGTGAACGGACGGTTACGAACACCGGGGAGCTGTTTTTT.

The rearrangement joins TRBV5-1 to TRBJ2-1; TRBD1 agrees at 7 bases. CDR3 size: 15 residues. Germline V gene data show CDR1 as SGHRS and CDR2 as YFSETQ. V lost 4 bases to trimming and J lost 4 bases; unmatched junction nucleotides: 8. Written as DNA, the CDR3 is TGCGCCAGCAGCCCTACCGGGACAGAATACAATGAGCAGTTCTTC. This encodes CASSPTGTEYNEQFF.

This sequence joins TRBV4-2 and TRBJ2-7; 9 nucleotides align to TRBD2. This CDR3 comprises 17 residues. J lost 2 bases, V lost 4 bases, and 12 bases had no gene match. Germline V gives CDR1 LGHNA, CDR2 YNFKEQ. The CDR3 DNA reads TGTGCCAGCAGCCCCGGGTCCGGAGCGGGGGGCACCTACGAGCAGTACTTC. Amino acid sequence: CASSPGSGAGGTYEQYF.

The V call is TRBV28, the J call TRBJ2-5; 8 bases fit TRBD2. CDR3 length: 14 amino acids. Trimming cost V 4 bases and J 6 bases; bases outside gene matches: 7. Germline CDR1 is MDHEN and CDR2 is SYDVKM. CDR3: CASSSGGGIQTQYF. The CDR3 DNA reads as TGTGCCAGCAGTTCGGGGGGGGGCATACAGACCCAGTACTTC.

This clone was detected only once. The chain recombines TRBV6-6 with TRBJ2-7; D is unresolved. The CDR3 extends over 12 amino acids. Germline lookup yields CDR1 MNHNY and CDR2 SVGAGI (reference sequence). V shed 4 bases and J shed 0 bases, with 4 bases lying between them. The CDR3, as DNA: TGTGCCAGCAGTTCCGTCTCCTACGAGCAGTACTTC. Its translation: CASSSVSYEQYF.